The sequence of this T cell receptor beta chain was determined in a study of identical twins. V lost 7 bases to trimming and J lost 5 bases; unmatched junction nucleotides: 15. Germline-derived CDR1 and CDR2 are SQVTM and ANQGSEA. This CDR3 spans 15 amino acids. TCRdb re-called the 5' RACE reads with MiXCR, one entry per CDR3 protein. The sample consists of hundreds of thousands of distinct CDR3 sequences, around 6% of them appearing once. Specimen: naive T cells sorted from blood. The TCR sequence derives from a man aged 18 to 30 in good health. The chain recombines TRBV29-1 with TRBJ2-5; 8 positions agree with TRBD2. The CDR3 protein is CSASLSGRGGETQYF. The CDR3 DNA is TGCAGCGCGTCTCTTTCCGGGAGGGGCGGGGAGACCCAGTACTTC.